The entry that follows covers one T cell receptor beta chain sequence. These data belong to a study of cytomegalovirus exposure and HLA in healthy donors. Study in general: A data release that came early held roughly 80 million unique TCRs from HLA-typed donors.

A multiplex PCR was run with 60 Vbeta primers and 13 Jbeta primers. Repertoires were generated with immunoSEQ multiplex PCR, while TCRdb's copy carries only in-frame clones and drops some. The sample contains 97,000 or so clones, 83% of which appear only once. Per the germline V gene, CDR1 is MNHEY and CDR2 is SVGAGI. Trimming removed 6 bases at V and 2 bases at J, with 5 bases between. This CDR3 spans 11 amino acids. The genes are TRBV6-5 and TRBJ2-7, with no clear D. The receptor comes from a man aged 40-49 years in good health and CMV-seronegative. Sequenced sample: PBMCs. This CDR3 is CASSNTYEQYF. DNA for the CDR3: TGTGCCAGCAGCAACACCTACGAGCAGTACTTC.